This T cell receptor (beta chain) was documented in a study of CD8+CD57+ T cells in acquired aplastic anemia. Study results and limitations: Controls and patients did not differ significantly in CD8+ Simpson's diversity.

This clonotype was seen repeatedly, ten times or more. What it recognizes is unknown. The germline V gene has CDR1 SGHAT and CDR2 FQDESV (reference sequence). This CDR3 is built from 18 residues. V was clipped by 5 bases and J by 4 bases, with 26 bases between them. Both TCR beta VDJ combination and CDR3 sequence profiling were carried out. Genomic DNA was the template for this profiling. TCRdb processed the reads anew with MiXCR; each CDR3 protein has one entry. In the table there are 86,000 or so distinct CDR3 sequences, around 42% of which are singletons. This clonotype was sampled from a human donor in good health, serving as a control. Sequencing input: sorted CD4+, CD8+, or CD8+CD57+ T cells (not recorded which) from PBMCs. V is TRBV11-1 and J is TRBJ1-2; perhaps TRBD1 as D (5 bases). The CDR3 loop is CASSPPSQGIPGLYGYTF. In DNA form, the CDR3 reads TGTGCCAGCAGCCCCCCGAGTCAGGGCATACCAGGCCTCTATGGCTACACCTTC.